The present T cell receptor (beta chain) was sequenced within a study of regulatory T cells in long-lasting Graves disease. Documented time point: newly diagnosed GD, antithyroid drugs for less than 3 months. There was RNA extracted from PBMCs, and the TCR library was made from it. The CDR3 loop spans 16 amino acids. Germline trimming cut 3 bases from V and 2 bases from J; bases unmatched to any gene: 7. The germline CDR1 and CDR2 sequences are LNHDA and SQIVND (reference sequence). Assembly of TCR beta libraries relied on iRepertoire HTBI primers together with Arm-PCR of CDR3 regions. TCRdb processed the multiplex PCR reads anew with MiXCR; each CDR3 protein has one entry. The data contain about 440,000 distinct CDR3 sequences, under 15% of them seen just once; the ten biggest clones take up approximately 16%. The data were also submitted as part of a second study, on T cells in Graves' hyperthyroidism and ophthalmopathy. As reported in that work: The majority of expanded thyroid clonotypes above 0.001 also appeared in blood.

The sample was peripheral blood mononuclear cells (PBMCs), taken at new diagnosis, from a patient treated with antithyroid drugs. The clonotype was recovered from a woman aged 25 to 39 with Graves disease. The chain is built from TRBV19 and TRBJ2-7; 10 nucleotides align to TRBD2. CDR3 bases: TGTGCCAGTAGTATGCACAGAGCGGGAGGGCCCTACGAGCAGTACTTC. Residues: CASSMHRAGGPYEQYF. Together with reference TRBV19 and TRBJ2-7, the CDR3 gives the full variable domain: DGGITQSPKYLFRKEGQNVTLSCEQNLNHDAMYWYRQDPGQGLRLIYYSQIVNDFQKGDIAEGYSVSREKKESFPLTVTSAQKNPTAFYLCASSMHRAGGPYEQYFGPGTRLTVT.